These 23 T cell receptor beta chains originate from one sample sequenced in a study of T cell responses to AZD1222 COVID-19 vaccine. Produced via immunoSEQ multiplex PCR; TCRdb's table is partial and in-frame only. The sample carries about 70,000 clones, 90% recorded once. Sequenced here: peripheral blood, sampled 28 days after the second AZD1222 dose. These receptors all stem from an adult who received the AZD1222 COVID-19 vaccine.

As DNA, the CDR3 is TGTGCCAGTAGTATAGACCAAGGACAGGGTGAATACGAGCAGTACTTC. Translation: CASSIDQGQGEYEQYF. J is TRBJ2-7 and V is TRBV19, with 8 bases matching TRBD1. CDR1 is LNHDA and CDR2 is SQIVND in the germline V gene (reference sequence). The CDR3 has 16 amino acids. The trim removed 0 bases at V and 4 bases at J, leaving 8 bases unmatched.

The chain has TRBV5-1 and TRBJ2-7, with D possibly matching TRBD1 (6 bases). The CDR3 runs 16 residues. In germline, CDR1 is SGHRS, CDR2 YFSETQ. The ends were cut back, 2 bases at V and 1 base at J, with 16 bases in the middle. This chain's CDR3 is CASSLGQLDFSYEQYF. In nucleotides, the CDR3 is TGCGCCAGCAGCTTAGGACAGCTTGATTTTTCCTACGAGCAGTACTTC.

The CDR3 reads CASSQGSSGGQEQYF. In DNA, the CDR3 is TGTGCCAGCAGCCAAGGGTCTAGCGGGGGGCAAGAGCAGTACTTC. This chain joins TRBV4-2 and TRBJ2-7; 11 nucleotides match TRBD2. Trimming removed 1 base from V and 7 bases from J; junction bases left unmatched: 6. The CDR3 totals 15 residues. CDR1 and CDR2 (germline): LGHNA, YNFKEQ.

This chain uses TRBV29-1 with TRBJ1-5, with TRBD1 matching over 7 bases. The trim removed 4 bases at V and 6 bases at J, leaving 6 bases unmatched. From germline, CDR1 is SQVTM and CDR2 ANQGSEA. This CDR3 has 13 residues. CDR3 sequence reads: CSVGQGVGQPQHF. CDR3 nucleotide sequence: TGCAGCGTTGGACAGGGAGTCGGTCAGCCCCAGCATTTT.

The chain joins TRBV12-3 or TRBV12-4 to TRBJ1-5; 8 bases line up with TRBD1. V shed 5 bases and J 5 bases; nucleotides not matched to a gene: 2. This CDR3 spans 13 amino acids. As DNA, the CDR3 is TGTGCCAGCAGTACAGGGGGGGATCAGCCCCAGCATTTT. Protein: CASSTGGDQPQHF.

The chain recombines TRBV5-1 with TRBJ2-3; 7 nucleotides agree with TRBD1. Per the germline V gene, CDR1 is SGHRS and CDR2 is YFSETQ. The CDR3 length is 12 residues. V lost 3 bases to trimming and J lost 6 bases; unmatched junction nucleotides: 1. The chain's CDR3 is CASSSGQDTQYF. DNA for the CDR3: TGCGCCAGCAGCTCGGGACAGGATACGCAGTATTTT.

The chain combines TRBV11-2 with TRBJ1-2, with D hard to call. Germline V gives CDR1 SGHAT, CDR2 FQNNGV. Between the trimmed V and J ends, which lost 2 bases and 1 base, there was a span of 8 bases. There are 14 residues in the CDR3. The CDR3 region has the DNA TGTGCCAGCAGCTTATTACGGGATAACTATGGCTACACCTTC. Translated, it gives CASSLLRDNYGYTF.

The chain has TRBV27 and TRBJ1-4, with D perhaps TRBD1 (5 bases). The length of the CDR3 is 12 residues. Trimming took off 11 bases at V and 7 bases at J, with 14 bases between the two ends. Germline CDR1 is MNHEY and CDR2 is SMNVEV (reference sequence). The DNA for the CDR3 is TGTGCCTTCACCCAGGGAGGTGAAAAACTGTTTTTT. Residues: CAFTQGGEKLFF.

The chain has TRBV6-2 or TRBV6-3 and TRBJ2-2; D is undetermined. The germline gives CDR1 MNHEY, CDR2 SVGEGT. With 2 bases removed from V and 2 bases from J, the gap between germline ends came to 9 bases. The CDR3 runs to 15 residues. CDR3 sequence reads: CASSYEHLNTGELFF. CDR3 nucleotides: TGTGCCAGCAGTTACGAACACCTAAACACCGGGGAGCTGTTTTTT.

The J gene is TRBJ1-4, the V gene TRBV19; TRBD1 agrees at 7 bases. V dropped 7 bases and J dropped 5; count of bases not matched to a gene: 7. The germline V gene has CDR1 LNHDA and CDR2 SQIVND (reference sequence). This CDR3 spans 14 amino acids. CDR3 nucleotides: TGTGCCAGTAACCCGGACAGGCTGAATGAAAAACTGTTTTTT. Residues: CASNPDRLNEKLFF.

This chain's CDR3 is CATSRDGLAGLTDTQYF. As DNA, the CDR3 is TGTGCCACCAGCAGAGATGGGCTAGCGGGGCTCACAGATACGCAGTATTTT. The chain combines TRBV15 with TRBJ2-3, with 9 positions matching TRBD2. Germline CDR1 is LNHNV and CDR2 is YYDKDF (reference sequence). Trimming at V came to 0 bases and at J to 2 bases, leaving 6 bases not matched to a gene. The CDR3 loop spans 17 amino acids.

The CDR3 DNA follows: TGCGCCAGCAGTAGACAGGGGGTAGGTGGCTACACCTTC. Its translation is CASSRQGVGGYTF. This chain uses TRBV5-1 with TRBJ1-2; TRBD1 matches 9 bases. The length of the CDR3 is 13 residues. Per germline, CDR1 SGHRS and CDR2 YFSETQ. V lost 5 bases to trimming and J lost 7 bases; unmatched junction nucleotides: 6. Supplemented by reference TRBV5-1 and TRBJ1-2, the full variable domain reads KAGVTQTPRYLIKTRGQQVTLSCSPISGHRSVSWYQQTPGQGLQFLFEYFSETQRNKGNFPGRFSGRQFSNSRSEMNVSTLELGDSALYLCASSRQGVGGYTFGSGTRLTVV.

The chain is built from TRBV7-3 and TRBJ1-2; D is possibly TRBD1 (5 bases). The length of the CDR3 is 13 residues. Germline V gene data show CDR1 as SGHTA and CDR2 as FQGTGA. Between the trimmed V and J ends, which lost 5 bases and 7 bases, there was a span of 14 bases. The CDR3, as DNA: TGTGCCAGCAGCGTTGGGGGGAACGGTGGCTACACCTTC. The encoded protein is CASSVGGNGGYTF.

This chain joins TRBV10-3 and TRBJ2-4, with 10 bases aligning to TRBD1. Trimming removed 4 bases from V and 5 bases from J; junction bases left unmatched: 2. This CDR3 comprises 14 residues. Germline V gene data show CDR1 as ENHRY and CDR2 as SYGVKD. As DNA, the CDR3 is TGTGCCATCAGTGTAGGGACAGGGGAAAACATTCAGTACTTC. It yields the protein CAISVGTGENIQYF.

The rearrangement uses TRBV6-5 and TRBJ1-6; D remains unclear. The V gene's germline CDR1 is MNHEY and CDR2 SVGAGI. The V and J ends lost 6 bases and 12 bases respectively, with 9 bases between them. This CDR3 contains 11 residues. CDR3 bases: TGTGCCAGCAGCAAAGCCGGACCCCTCCACTTT. It translates to CASSKAGPLHF.

V and J are TRBV4-2 and TRBJ2-7, with TRBD2 matching 7 bases. CDR1 is LGHNA, CDR2 YNFKEQ, per germline. The CDR3 covers 15 residues. With V trimmed by 1 base and J by 1 base, 4 bases remained unmatched. CDR3 sequence reads: CASSQAASGSYEQYF. CDR3 DNA sequence: TGTGCCAGCAGCCAAGCGGCTAGCGGATCCTACGAGCAGTACTTC.

The chain combines TRBV4-2 with TRBJ2-2; D remains ambiguous. The CDR3 consists of 17 residues. V was pared by 0 bases and J by 1 base, with 12 bases between. The V gene's germline CDR1 is LGHNA and CDR2 YNFKEQ. CDR3 sequence reads: CASSQEGSAENTGELFF. CDR3 bases: TGTGCCAGCAGCCAAGAAGGTTCTGCGGAGAACACCGGGGAGCTGTTTTTT.

This chain joins TRBV10-3 and TRBJ2-1; 11 positions agree with TRBD2. Looked up from germline, CDR1 is ENHRY and CDR2 is SYGVKD. The CDR3 runs 14 residues. Unmatched junction bases numbered 3, after V lost 6 bases and J lost 5 bases. The CDR3 is CAIRRGLADNEQFF. The DNA for the CDR3 is TGTGCCATCAGGAGGGGACTAGCGGACAATGAGCAGTTCTTC.

This sequence joins TRBV5-4 and TRBJ2-7; D is unclear. This CDR3 region has 11 residues. Germline loops: CDR1 SGHNT, CDR2 YYREEE (reference sequence). Trimming removed 3 bases from V and 3 bases from J, with 4 bases in between. The CDR3 DNA reads TGTGCCAGCAGCTCCGACTACGAGCAGTACTTC. Translating gives CASSSDYEQYF. Looking up the rest from reference TRBV5-4 and TRBJ2-7 gives the full variable domain: ETGVTQSPTHLIKTRGQQVTLRCSSQSGHNTVSWYQQALGQGPQFIFQYYREEENGRGNFPPRFSGLQFPNYSSELNVNALELDDSALYLCASSSDYEQYFGPGTRLTVT.

The chain employs TRBV4-3 and TRBJ2-7; the D call may be TRBD1 or TRBD2 (5 bases each). V dropped 1 base and J dropped 5 bases, with 12 bases sitting between them. Germline CDR1 and CDR2: LGHNA and YSLEER. The CDR3 covers 14 residues. The CDR3 coding sequence is TGCGCCAGCAGCCAAGGAGGGGATATGAACGAGCAGTACTTC. Translation: CASSQGGDMNEQYF.

The J gene is TRBJ1-3, the V gene TRBV7-6; no reliable D call. Germline values: CDR1 SGHVS, CDR2 FNYEAQ. V was shortened by 0 bases and J by 4 bases, with 4 bases between the two germline ends. This CDR3 has 13 amino acids. CDR3 protein: CASSLARGNTIYF. CDR3 nucleotide sequence: TGTGCCAGCAGCTTAGCACGCGGAAACACCATATATTTT.

This chain uses TRBV27 with TRBJ2-7, with D possibly being TRBD1 (5 bases). There are 14 residues in the CDR3. The V end lost 5 bases, the J end lost 2 bases, and 13 bases lay between the germline ends. Germline CDR1 and CDR2: MNHEY and SMNVEV (reference sequence). The CDR3 loop reads CASSPGQVAYEQYF. CDR3 nucleotide sequence: TGTGCCAGCAGTCCAGGACAAGTAGCCTACGAGCAGTACTTC.

J is TRBJ1-2 and V is TRBV30; D not certain. The CDR3 sequence is 15 residues long. Looked up from germline, CDR1 is GTSNPN and CDR2 is SVGIG (reference sequence). The V gene lost 6 bases and the J gene lost 8 bases, with 25 bases spanning the gap. The CDR3 nucleotides read TGTGCCTGCAGTAGAACGGCCTCCCCGCGTGGAGGCTACACCTTC. Protein product: CACSRTASPRGGYTF.